This TCR beta chain was recovered during a study of monozygotic twins with inflammatory bowel disease. No DNA is given; TCRdb re-called the 5' RACE reads and lists each CDR3 protein once. The sample holds about 160,000 distinct CDR3 sequences. The CDR3 covers 15 residues. The germline V gene encodes CDR1 LNHDA and CDR2 SQIVND (reference sequence). As concerns this clonotype: Antigen: not known.

Overall study findings and caveats: IBD-affected twins scored below their healthy co-twins in TCRbeta diversity (inverse Simpson).

Sequences were obtained from blood. The sequence was obtained from a human donor with ulcerative colitis or Crohn's disease, or a healthy co-twin of an affected twin (not recorded which). V gene TRBV19 combines with J gene TRBJ2-7; the D call of TRBD2 rests on TCRdb alone, since no DNA is present to check it. The CDR3 here is CASSTGLAGTYEQYF.